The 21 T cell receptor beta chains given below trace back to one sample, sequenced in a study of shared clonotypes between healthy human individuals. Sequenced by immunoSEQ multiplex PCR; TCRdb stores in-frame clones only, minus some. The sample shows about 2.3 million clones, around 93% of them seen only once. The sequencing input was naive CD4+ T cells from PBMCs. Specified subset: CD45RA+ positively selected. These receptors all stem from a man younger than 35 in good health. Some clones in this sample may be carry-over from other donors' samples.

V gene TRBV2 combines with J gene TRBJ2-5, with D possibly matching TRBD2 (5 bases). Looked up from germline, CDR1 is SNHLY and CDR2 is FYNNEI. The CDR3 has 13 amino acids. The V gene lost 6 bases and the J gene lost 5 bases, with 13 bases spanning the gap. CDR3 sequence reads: CASRQNGGETQYF. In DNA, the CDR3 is TGTGCCAGCAGACAGAACGGCGGGGAGACCCAGTACTTC.

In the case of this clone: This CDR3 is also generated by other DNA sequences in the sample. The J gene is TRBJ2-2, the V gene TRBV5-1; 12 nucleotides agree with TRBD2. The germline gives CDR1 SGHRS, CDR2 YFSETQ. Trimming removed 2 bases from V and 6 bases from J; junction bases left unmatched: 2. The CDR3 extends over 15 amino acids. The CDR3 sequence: CASSFLAGGPGELFF. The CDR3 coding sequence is TGCGCCAGCAGCTTTCTAGCGGGAGGGCCCGGGGAGCTGTTTTTT.

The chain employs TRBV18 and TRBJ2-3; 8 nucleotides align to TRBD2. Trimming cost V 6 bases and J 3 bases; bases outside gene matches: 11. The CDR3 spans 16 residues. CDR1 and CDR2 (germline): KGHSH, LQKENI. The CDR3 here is CASSSAFSGTTDTQYF. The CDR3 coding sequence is TGTGCCAGCTCGTCGGCCTTTAGCGGGACGACAGATACGCAGTATTTT. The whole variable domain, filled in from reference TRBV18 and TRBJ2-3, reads NAGVMQNPRHLVRRRGQEARLRCSPMKGHSHVYWYRQLPEEGLKFMVYLQKENIIDESGMPKERFSAEFPKEGPSILRIQQVVRGDSAAYFCASSSAFSGTTDTQYFGPGTRLTVL.

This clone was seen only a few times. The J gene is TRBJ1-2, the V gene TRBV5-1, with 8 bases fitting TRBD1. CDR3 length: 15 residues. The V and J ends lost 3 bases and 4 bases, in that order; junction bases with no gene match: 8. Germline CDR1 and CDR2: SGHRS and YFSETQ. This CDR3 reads CASSSADRGRYGYTF. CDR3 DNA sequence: TGCGCCAGCAGCTCCGCAGACAGGGGCCGCTATGGCTACACCTTC.

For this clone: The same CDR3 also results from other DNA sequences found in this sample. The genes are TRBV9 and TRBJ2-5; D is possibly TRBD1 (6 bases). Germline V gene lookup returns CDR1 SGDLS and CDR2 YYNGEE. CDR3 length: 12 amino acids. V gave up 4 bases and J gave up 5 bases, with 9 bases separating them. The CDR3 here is CASSLRGETQYF. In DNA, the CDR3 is TGTGCCAGCAGCCTTAGGGGGGAGACCCAGTACTTC. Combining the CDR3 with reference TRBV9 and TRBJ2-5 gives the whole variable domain DSGVTQTPKHLITATGQRVTLRCSPRSGDLSVYWYQQSLDQGLQFLIQYYNGEERAKGNILERFSAQQFPDLHSELNLSSLELGDSALYFCASSLRGETQYFGPGTRLLVL.

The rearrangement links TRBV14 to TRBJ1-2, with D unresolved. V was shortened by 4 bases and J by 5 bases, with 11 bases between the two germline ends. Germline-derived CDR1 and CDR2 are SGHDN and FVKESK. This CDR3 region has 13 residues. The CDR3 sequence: CASSLGSSYGYTF. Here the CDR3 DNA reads TGTGCCAGCAGCCTCGGGTCTTCATATGGCTACACCTTC.

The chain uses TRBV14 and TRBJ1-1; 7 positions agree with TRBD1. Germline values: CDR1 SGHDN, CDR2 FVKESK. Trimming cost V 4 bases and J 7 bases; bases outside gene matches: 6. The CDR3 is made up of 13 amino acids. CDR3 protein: CASSPGGASEAFF. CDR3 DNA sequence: TGTGCCAGCAGCCCAGGGGGTGCCAGTGAAGCTTTCTTT.

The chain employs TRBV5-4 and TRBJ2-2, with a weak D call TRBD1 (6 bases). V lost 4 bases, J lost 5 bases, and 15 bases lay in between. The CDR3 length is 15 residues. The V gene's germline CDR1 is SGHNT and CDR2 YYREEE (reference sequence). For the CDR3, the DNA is TGTGCCAGCAGCCCCCGCCAGGGGAGTACCGGGGAGCTGTTTTTT. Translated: CASSPRQGSTGELFF. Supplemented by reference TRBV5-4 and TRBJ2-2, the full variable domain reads ETGVTQSPTHLIKTRGQQVTLRCSSQSGHNTVSWYQQALGQGPQFIFQYYREEENGRGNFPPRFSGLQFPNYSSELNVNALELDDSALYLCASSPRQGSTGELFFGEGSRLTVL.

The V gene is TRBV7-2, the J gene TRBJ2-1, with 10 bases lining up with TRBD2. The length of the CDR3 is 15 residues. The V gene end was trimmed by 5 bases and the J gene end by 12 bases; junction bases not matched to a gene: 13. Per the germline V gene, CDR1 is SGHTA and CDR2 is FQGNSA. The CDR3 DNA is TGTGCCAGCAGCCTCGGACTAGCGGCCCGTGGAGGGCAGTTCTTC. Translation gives CASSLGLAARGGQFF.

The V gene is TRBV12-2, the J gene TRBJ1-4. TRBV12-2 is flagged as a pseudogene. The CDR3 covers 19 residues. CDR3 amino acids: CASRFRRDGTSMRVEKLFF. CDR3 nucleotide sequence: TGTGCAAGTCGCTTCCGTAGGGACGGTACGTCGATGAGGGTGGAAAAACTGTTTTTT.

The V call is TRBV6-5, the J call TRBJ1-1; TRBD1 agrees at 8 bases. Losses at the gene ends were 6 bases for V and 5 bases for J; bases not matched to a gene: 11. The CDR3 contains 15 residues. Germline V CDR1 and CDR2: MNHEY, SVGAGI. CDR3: CASSPGGGIPTEAFF. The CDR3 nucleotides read TGTGCCAGCAGCCCAGGGGGCGGAATCCCAACTGAAGCTTTCTTT.

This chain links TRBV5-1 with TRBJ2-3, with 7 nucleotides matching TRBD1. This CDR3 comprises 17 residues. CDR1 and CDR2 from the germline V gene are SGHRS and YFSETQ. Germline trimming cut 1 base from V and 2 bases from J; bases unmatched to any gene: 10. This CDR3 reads CASSLSGQGGSTDTQYF. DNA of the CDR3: TGCGCCAGCAGCTTGTCGGGGCAAGGGGGCTCCACAGATACGCAGTATTTT.

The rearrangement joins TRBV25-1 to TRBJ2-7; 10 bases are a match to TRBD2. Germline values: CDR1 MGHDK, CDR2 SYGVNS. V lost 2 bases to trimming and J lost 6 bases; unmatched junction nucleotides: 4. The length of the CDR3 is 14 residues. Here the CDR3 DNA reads TGTGCCAGCAGTGAAAGCGGGAGGGCCGGCGAGCAGTACTTC. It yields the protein CASSESGRAGEQYF.

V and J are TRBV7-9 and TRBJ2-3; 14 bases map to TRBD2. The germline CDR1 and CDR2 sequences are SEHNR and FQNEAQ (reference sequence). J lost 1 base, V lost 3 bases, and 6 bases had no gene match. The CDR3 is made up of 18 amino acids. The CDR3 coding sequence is TGTGCCAGCAGCTTTGGGACTAGCGGGAGTATTGGCACAGATACGCAGTATTTT. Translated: CASSFGTSGSIGTDTQYF.

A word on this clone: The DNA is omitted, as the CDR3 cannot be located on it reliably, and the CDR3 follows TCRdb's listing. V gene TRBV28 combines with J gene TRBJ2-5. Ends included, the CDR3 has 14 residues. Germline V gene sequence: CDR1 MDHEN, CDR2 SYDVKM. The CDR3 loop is CASSLYWSGRAQYF.

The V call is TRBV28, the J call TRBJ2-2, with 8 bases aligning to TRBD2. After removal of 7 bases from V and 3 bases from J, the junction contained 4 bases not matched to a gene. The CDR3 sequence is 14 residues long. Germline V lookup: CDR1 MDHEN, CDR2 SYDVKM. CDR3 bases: TGTGCCAGCATTCTAGCGGGTGACACCGGGGAGCTGTTTTTT. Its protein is CASILAGDTGELFF.

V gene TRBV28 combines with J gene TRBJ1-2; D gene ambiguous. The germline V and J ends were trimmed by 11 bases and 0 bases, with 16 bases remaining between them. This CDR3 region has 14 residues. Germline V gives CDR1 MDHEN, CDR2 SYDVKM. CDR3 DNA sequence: TGTGCCGCAAGTGGAGCGTTCCCTAACTATGGCTACACCTTC. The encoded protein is CAASGAFPNYGYTF.

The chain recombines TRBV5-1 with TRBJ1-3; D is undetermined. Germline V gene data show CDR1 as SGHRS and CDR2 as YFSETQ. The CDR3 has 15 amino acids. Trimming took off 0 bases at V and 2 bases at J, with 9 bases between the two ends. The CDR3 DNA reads TGCGCCAGCAGCTTGGGGAGGGTCCCTGGAAACACCATATATTTT. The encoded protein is CASSLGRVPGNTIYF.

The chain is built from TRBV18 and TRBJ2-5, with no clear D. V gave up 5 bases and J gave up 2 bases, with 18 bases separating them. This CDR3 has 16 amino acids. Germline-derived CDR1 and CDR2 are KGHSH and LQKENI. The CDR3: CASSEPRASRQETQYF. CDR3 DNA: TGTGCCAGCTCAGAACCCCGGGCCAGCAGGCAAGAGACCCAGTACTTC.

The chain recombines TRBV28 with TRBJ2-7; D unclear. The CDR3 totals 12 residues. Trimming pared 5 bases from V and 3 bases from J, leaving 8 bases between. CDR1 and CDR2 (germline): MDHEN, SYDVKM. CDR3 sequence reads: CASSPGIYEQYF. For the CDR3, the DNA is TGTGCCAGCAGTCCTGGCATCTACGAGCAGTACTTC. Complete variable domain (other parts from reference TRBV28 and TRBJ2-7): DVKVTQSSRYLVKRTGEKVFLECVQDMDHENMFWYRQDPGLGLRLIYFSYDVKMKEKGDIPEGYSVSREKKERFSLILESASTNQTSMYLCASSPGIYEQYFGPGTRLTVT.

The CDR3 sequence: CASGLVHEATNEKLFF. Here the CDR3 DNA reads TGTGCTAGTGGTTTGGTACATGAAGCAACTAATGAAAAACTGTTTTTT. The chain is built from TRBV12-5 and TRBJ1-4, with D unresolved. Germline values: CDR1 LGHNT, CDR2 FRNRAP. The CDR3 runs to 16 residues. V lost 0 bases and J lost 0, with 8 bases in between.